The present entry profiles one T cell receptor beta chain with its context. No antigen is known for it. RNA in amounts of about 0.45 to 1 ug was reverse transcribed with random hexamers. The amplification used immunoSEQ multiplex PCR on TCR beta CDR3; it spanned 54 Vbeta and 13 Jbeta. TCRdb itself ran the immunoSEQ multiplex PCR reads through MiXCR, one entry per CDR3 protein. The table has approximately 150,000 distinct CDR3 sequences, about 93% seen once. The data belong to a study of CD8 T cells in Susac syndrome. Broader study findings: Acknowledgment was made by the study that its TCR sequencing and HLA analysis involved a relatively small number of individuals.

The authors carried out high-throughput sequencing of TCR beta. They applied it to CD8+ and CD4+ T cells obtained from blood. The trim removed 6 bases at V and 2 bases at J, leaving 5 bases unmatched. The CDR3 covers 14 residues. The germline CDR1 and CDR2 sequences are DFQATT and SNEGSKA (reference sequence). V is TRBV20-1 and J is TRBJ2-2; 8 bases line up with TRBD1. Sequences were obtained from CD4+ T cells from PBMCs. The sequence derives from a human donor in good health. Written as DNA, the CDR3 is TGCAGTGCCCCAACAGGGGGAAACACCGGGGAGCTGTTTTTT. This sequence encodes CSAPTGGNTGELFF.